This T cell receptor beta chain was recovered during a study of T cells in Graves' hyperthyroidism and ophthalmopathy. Criteria for exclusion of patients were uncontrolled infection, other autoimmune disease, pregnancy or lactation. CDR1 is MGHRA and CDR2 is YSYEKL in the germline V gene. The CDR3 is 14 amino acids. V was clipped by 1 base and J by 8 bases; unmatched bases: 5. It was RNA transcripts that yielded the amplified TCR beta CDR3 regions. During a first-round RT-PCR of the TCR CDR3, the HTBI primer set was used. MiXCR, applied by TCRdb to the multiplex PCR reads, yields one record per CDR3 protein. Of some 570,000 distinct CDR3 sequences listed, 15% to 20% were seen once; the top ten hold 15% to 20%.

This clonotype was obtained from a woman in her late teens or twenties with Graves' ophthalmopathy. The chain combines TRBV4-1 with TRBJ2-3, with 8 positions matching TRBD2. Specimen: blood. This CDR3 reads CASSQVSGGPTQYF. The CDR3 nucleotides are TGCGCCAGCAGCCAAGTCAGCGGGGGCCCTACGCAGTATTTT.